Here is one TCR beta chain with its context. Antigen: not known. The entry originates in a study of shared clonotypes between healthy human individuals. TCRdb's table, derived via immunoSEQ multiplex PCR, lists solely in-frame clones and lacks some. The table records around 600,000 clones, about 95% of them present only once. There are 17 residues in the CDR3. Germline trimming cut 3 bases from V and 4 bases from J; bases unmatched to any gene: 11. Per the germline V gene, CDR1 is MGHDK and CDR2 is SYGVNS. The study's findings and limits: Sampling was confined to blood; repertoires within tissues likely differ. Rarefaction revealed incomplete sorted-subset sequencing despite large depth.

CD45RO-negative, CCR7-positively selected cells formed the naive CD8 fraction, excluding terminally differentiated effector memory CD45RA+ cells. Healthy and HIV-negative, the adult donors had no recent acute infections or vaccinations. The receptor's source is a woman aged 25-40 years in good health. V and J are TRBV25-1 and TRBJ2-5; 10 nucleotides agree with TRBD2. Input material: naive CD8+ T cells sorted from blood. CDR3 in DNA: TGTGCCAGCAGTGAGAGGGTGGGGCTAGCGGGAGTAGAGACCCAGTACTTC. This translates into CASSERVGLAGVETQYF.